This TCR beta chain was observed in a study of blood T cell repertoires in COVID-19. At the level of the study: The study drew acute and convalescent COVID-19 samples from the United States, Italy and Spain. The cDNA or gDNA used as material had been derived from T cells, B-cell-depleted T cells, or PBMCs.

As processed by the authors: Amplification of reference gene primers provided the estimated nucleated cell counts. Using immunoSEQ multiplex PCR, the repertoire was profiled, and TCRdb retains in-frame clones only, with some absent. V and J calls and clone size come straight from that table; D and trimming were deduced from the DNA. Counted here are more than 150,000 clones, 84% occurring once; the ten biggest clones make up around an eighth. CDR3 length: 13 residues. The germline V and J ends were trimmed by 1 base and 5 bases, with 6 bases remaining between them. CDR1 SGHAT and CDR2 FQNNGV come from the germline V gene.

The clonotype was recovered from a man between 18 and 29 years old with active or convalescent COVID-19. Sequenced material: peripheral blood. This chain joins TRBV11-2 and TRBJ2-1, with D hard to call. CDR3 nucleotide sequence: TGTGCCAGCAGCTTAGGTACTAACAATGAGCAGTTCTTC. Protein: CASSLGTNNEQFF.